The source of this TCR beta chain is a study of T-cell reconstitution after alpha-beta-depleted transplantation in children. V was shortened by 3 bases and J by 1 base, with 12 bases between the two germline ends. The germline V gene encodes CDR1 SNHLY and CDR2 FYNNEI. The CDR3 has 15 amino acids. Unique molecular identifiers were used to barcode this TCRbeta library. Each CDR3 protein gets one entry after TCRdb re-called the PCR reads with MiXCR. Among roughly 220,000 distinct CDR3 sequences listed, 12% were seen once. In its sample, this clonotype was seen a few times. The sample here was PBMCs from the stem cell graft donor, taken from the stem cell graft. The source is a human donor who donated a stem cell graft to a child with acute lymphoblastic leukemia. J is TRBJ1-2 and V is TRBV2; D is uncertain. This CDR3 is CASSDRAVRNYGYTF. CDR3 nucleotide sequence: TGTGCCAGCAGTGATAGGGCAGTCCGTAACTATGGCTACACCTTC.